The present T cell receptor (beta chain) was sequenced within a study of Ad26.COV2.S vaccination and SARS-CoV-2 variants. About the study: The authors gave Ad26.COV2.S intramuscularly, either once or twice 56 days apart.

This clone was detected a few times. Sequencing used immunoSEQ multiplex PCR; TCRdb keeps in-frame clones, though not all of them. This sample has about 350,000 clones, with about 87% found just once. Germline V CDR1 and CDR2: SEHNR, FQNEAQ (reference sequence). V lost 1 base and J lost 0, with 3 bases in between. This CDR3 has 13 residues. Described treatment: some 20 received Ad26.COV2.S at low or high dose, single or two shots; 5 received placebo; per-sample allocation not given. Sampling was done on day 63 after the first vaccine or placebo injection. The specimen was peripheral blood, collected in a trial of Ad26.COV2.S vaccine versus placebo. This rearrangement joins TRBV7-9 to TRBJ1-1, with D uncertain. This receptor was identified in a person between 18 and 65 years old who received the Ad26.COV2.S COVID-19 vaccine or a placebo. In DNA form, the CDR3 reads TGTGCCAGCAGCTTAGACCTGAACACTGAAGCTTTCTTT. Translation: CASSLDLNTEAFF.